The 26 T cell receptor beta chains listed next were all sequenced from one sample in a study of T cells after yellow fever vaccination. TCRdb recomputed calls from the 5' RACE reads with MiXCR, one row per CDR3 protein. The repertoire includes about 260,000 distinct CDR3 sequences, around 5.2% of them detected once, and around 3.3% sits in the top ten. The specimen comprised CD4+ T cells sorted from PBMCs, sampled on the day of the yellow fever booster vaccination. These receptors originate from a man between 18 and 29 years old who received the YFV17D yellow fever vaccine.

CDR3 sequence: CASNLGGYNTEAFF. The DNA of the CDR3 is TGTGCCAGCAATTTGGGGGGATATAACACTGAAGCTTTCTTT. The chain is built from TRBV12-3 or TRBV12-4 and TRBJ1-1; possible D gene TRBD1, 5 bases. V dropped 7 bases and J dropped 2 bases, with 14 bases sitting between them. This CDR3 is built from 14 residues.

This clonotype came up many times. The V call is TRBV7-2, the J call TRBJ2-1; TRBD1 is a possible D gene (6 bases). The CDR3 contains 13 residues. V was shortened by 6 bases and J by 2 bases, with 8 bases between the two germline ends. Germline V gives CDR1 SGHTA, CDR2 FQGNSA. The CDR3: CASRQGTYNEQFF. In DNA, the CDR3 is TGTGCCAGCAGGCAGGGGACCTACAATGAGCAGTTCTTC.

The chain recombines TRBV7-2 with TRBJ2-6; 11 bases are a match to TRBD2. The germline gives CDR1 SGHTA, CDR2 FQGNSA. The ends lost 1 base at V and 2 bases at J; junction bases unmatched: 16. The CDR3 sequence is 22 residues long. The CDR3 nucleotides are TGTGCCAGCAGCTTAGTTTGGTTTGCTAGCGGGGGGTCCGCGGCTGGGGCCAACGTCCTGACTTTC. Translating it yields CASSLVWFASGGSAAGANVLTF.

In this sample, this clonotype turned up many times. This chain joins TRBV7-9 and TRBJ1-4; perhaps TRBD1 as D (5 bases). This CDR3 has 14 amino acids. V lost 6 bases to trimming and J lost 5 bases, with 13 bases between them. The germline V gene encodes CDR1 SEHNR and CDR2 FQNEAQ (reference sequence). The CDR3 sequence is CASRPREANEKLFF. The CDR3 nucleotides are TGTGCCAGCAGACCCAGGGAGGCAAATGAAAAACTGTTTTTT.

This clonotype has more than one count but fewer than ten. The chain carries TRBV6-2 or TRBV6-3 and TRBJ2-2, with D perhaps being TRBD1 or TRBD2 (5 bases each). CDR1 is MNHEY and CDR2 is SVGEGT in the germline V gene. This CDR3 has 16 residues. The V and J ends lost 5 bases and 3 bases respectively, with 16 bases between them. The CDR3 coding sequence is TGTGCCAGCAGTCGATCCCGGGACCGCTACACCGGGGAGCTGTTTTTT. Encoded protein: CASSRSRDRYTGELFF.

The chain couples TRBV5-4 to TRBJ1-2; a possible D gene is TRBD1 (5 bases). V lost 0 bases and J lost 0, with 21 bases in between. The germline gives CDR1 SGHNT, CDR2 YYREEE (reference sequence). CDR3 length: 19 residues. The chain's CDR3 is CASSLVVIGTVSTNYGYTF. The CDR3 region has the DNA TGTGCCAGCAGCTTGGTGGTTATCGGGACGGTCTCTACTAACTATGGCTACACCTTC.

The chain carries TRBV5-1 and TRBJ2-3; D could derive from TRBD1 or TRBD2 (6 bases each). The germline V and J ends were trimmed by 6 bases and 4 bases, with 15 bases remaining between them. Germline CDR1 reads SGHRS; CDR2 reads YFSETQ. The CDR3 sequence is 14 residues long. CDR3 DNA sequence: TGCGCCAGCATAAGGGGGGCAGCAGCAGATACGCAGTATTTT. It translates to CASIRGAAADTQYF.

In its sample, this clonotype was seen many times. The chain joins TRBV7-2 to TRBJ2-1; 13 bases fit TRBD2. The V segment lost 0 bases and the J segment 7 bases; nucleotides outside the gene matches: 6. CDR1 and CDR2 from the germline V gene are SGHTA and FQGNSA. This CDR3 is built from 17 residues. CDR3 DNA: TGTGCCAGCAGCTTAGCCCTAACTAGCGGGGGGGCAAATGAGCAGTTCTTC. It yields the protein CASSLALTSGGANEQFF.

This clonotype has a handful of counts. The chain couples TRBV6-4 to TRBJ1-2, with no clear D. The germline V gene encodes CDR1 MRHNA and CDR2 SNTAGT. V shed 6 bases and J shed 0 bases, with 14 bases lying between them. The CDR3 is made up of 15 amino acids. The CDR3 is CASRPVGYANYGYTF. For the CDR3, the DNA is TGTGCCAGCAGACCGGTAGGATATGCTAACTATGGCTACACCTTC.

This clonotype was observed a few times. The chain recombines TRBV12-3 or TRBV12-4 with TRBJ1-5; 7 bases line up with TRBD1. Trimming cost V 5 bases and J 2 bases; bases outside gene matches: 9. This CDR3 comprises 16 residues. In nucleotides, the CDR3 is TGTGCCAGCAGTAACCGACAGGGATCGGGCAATCAGCCCCAGCATTTT. As protein: CASSNRQGSGNQPQHF.

This clonotype was observed a handful of times. This chain connects TRBV6-5 to TRBJ1-3; no reliable D call. Trimming left V 2 bases short and J 0 bases short, with 20 bases between. CDR1 is MNHEY and CDR2 is SVGAGI in the germline V gene. The CDR3 covers 19 residues. In DNA form, the CDR3 reads TGTGCCAGCAGTTACACGCACGTAAGGGAACTCAGCTCTGGAAACACCATATATTTT. Protein: CASSYTHVRELSSGNTIYF.

The table lists this clonotype with a few counts. This chain links TRBV12-3 or TRBV12-4 with TRBJ1-2, with 10 bases aligning to TRBD1. V lost 5 bases to trimming and J lost 8 bases; unmatched junction nucleotides: 8. The CDR3 spans 14 residues. As DNA, the CDR3 is TGTGCCAGCAGTAGTGGGACAGGGGCAAGGGGCTACACCTTC. Residues: CASSSGTGARGYTF.

The sample holds many counts of this clonotype. The chain has TRBV7-2 and TRBJ2-3; a possible D gene is TRBD1 (5 bases). V lost 7 bases to trimming and J lost 3 bases, with 23 bases between them. CDR1 is SGHTA and CDR2 is FQGNSA in the germline V gene. The CDR3 is made up of 17 amino acids. The CDR3 nucleotides read TGTGCCAGCATCGACATAGGGGTTCAGCTCCCAACAGATACGCAGTATTTT. It is translated as CASIDIGVQLPTDTQYF. Full variable domain (remainder filled in from reference TRBV7-2 and TRBJ2-3): GAGVSQSPSNKVTEKGKDVELRCDPISGHTALYWYRQSLGQGLEFLIYFQGNSAPDKSGLPSDRFSAERTGGSVSTLTIQRTQQEDSAVYLCASIDIGVQLPTDTQYFGPGTRLTVL.

This clonotype came up many times. This chain connects TRBV6-5 to TRBJ2-7, with D possibly being TRBD1 (5 bases). CDR1 is MNHEY, CDR2 SVGAGI, per germline. CDR3 length: 14 amino acids. Trimming stripped 6 bases from V and 4 bases from J, with 16 bases between. CDR3 nucleotide sequence: TGTGCCAGCAGGAGACAGCACCTCTCGTACGAGCAGTACTTC. This translates into CASRRQHLSYEQYF.

This clonotype was recorded at least ten times. V is TRBV20-1 and J is TRBJ2-7; D unresolved. The germline V and J ends were trimmed by 3 bases and 6 bases, with 12 bases remaining between them. Germline assignment: CDR1 DFQATT and CDR2 SNEGSKA (reference sequence). This CDR3 comprises 12 residues. The CDR3 DNA is TGCAGTGCTAGCTGGCAAACCGGCGAGCAGTACTTC. As protein: CSASWQTGEQYF.

This clonotype showed up just a few times. This chain uses TRBV9 with TRBJ1-4; weak D call: TRBD1 (5 bases). Germline assignment: CDR1 SGDLS and CDR2 YYNGEE. The ends were cut back, 0 bases at V and 5 bases at J, with 8 bases in the middle. The CDR3 consists of 14 residues. DNA of the CDR3: TGTGCCAGCAGCGTAGGACAGTACAATGAAAAACTGTTTTTT. It is translated as CASSVGQYNEKLFF.

The V gene is TRBV5-4, the J gene TRBJ2-5; D is perhaps TRBD1 or TRBD2 (5 bases each). V lost 4 bases, J lost 3 bases, and 13 bases lay in between. This CDR3 comprises 14 residues. Germline V gives CDR1 SGHNT, CDR2 YYREEE (reference sequence). The DNA for the CDR3 is TGTGCCAGCAGCATAGGGAGCAGGGAAGAGACCCAGTACTTC. It yields the protein CASSIGSREETQYF.

This clonotype occurred many times. This chain joins TRBV12-3 or TRBV12-4 and TRBJ2-5, with TRBD1 identical over 7 bases. The CDR3 spans 13 residues. The trim removed 4 bases at V and 2 bases at J, leaving 1 base unmatched. CDR3 DNA sequence: TGTGCCAGCAGTTCGGACAGGCAAGAGACCCAGTACTTC. As protein: CASSSDRQETQYF.

The sample holds many counts of this clonotype. The genes are TRBV29-1 and TRBJ1-5, with D hard to call. The CDR3 loop spans 15 amino acids. Germline CDR1 is SQVTM and CDR2 is ANQGSEA. Trimming cost V 4 bases and J 0 bases, with 13 bases left between them. The DNA for the CDR3 is TGCAGCGTTGGAGCCCAAGGAGGTAGCAATCAGCCCCAGCATTTT. It translates to CSVGAQGGSNQPQHF.

V gene TRBV28 combines with J gene TRBJ1-6; D gene uncertain. The CDR3 consists of 13 residues. V gave up 10 bases and J gave up 13 bases, with 20 bases separating them. Germline loops: CDR1 MDHEN, CDR2 SYDVKM. The DNA of the CDR3 is TGTGCCACCCTCCCCTCCTCCCGGAGGCCCCTCCACTTT. It codes for CATLPSSRRPLHF.

This clonotype was counted between two and nine times. The genes are TRBV16 and TRBJ1-1; 8 bases map to TRBD1. Germline V gene lookup returns CDR1 KGHSY and CDR2 FQNENV. The CDR3 length is 14 residues. V was pared by 1 base and J by 8 bases, with 6 bases of the junction left unmatched. The CDR3 protein is CASSQFSGGIEAFF. The CDR3 bases are TGTGCCAGCAGCCAATTCTCAGGGGGCATCGAAGCTTTCTTT.

The rearrangement links TRBV20-1 to TRBJ2-1, with 13 bases lining up with TRBD2. V dropped 3 bases and J dropped 7; count of bases not matched to a gene: 6. The V gene's germline CDR1 is DFQATT and CDR2 SNEGSKA (reference sequence). The CDR3 length is 15 residues. The CDR3 DNA reads TGCAGTGCTAGCACTAGCGGGGGGGCCTGGAATGAGCAGTTCTTC. It translates to CSASTSGGAWNEQFF.

As concerns this clonotype: A much larger clone sits a single nucleotide away, making a read error possible. V and J are TRBV7-2 and TRBJ2-7; D possibly corresponds to TRBD1 (5 bases). V was shortened by 3 bases and J by 9 bases, with 18 bases between the two germline ends. CDR3 length equals 14 residues. Germline loops: CDR1 SGHTA, CDR2 FQGNSA. Here the CDR3 DNA reads TGTGCCAGCAGCTTCCGGACACACACTTTGCGGCAGTACTTC. Translating gives CASSFRTHTLRQYF.

The chain combines TRBV12-3 or TRBV12-4 with TRBJ1-6, with 9 nucleotides matching TRBD1. The CDR3 runs 15 residues. After removal of 6 bases from V and 10 bases from J, the junction contained 10 bases not matched to a gene. In DNA, the CDR3 is TGTGCCAGCAGACCTGGGACAGGGATTAGGTCACCCCTCCACTTT. Protein: CASRPGTGIRSPLHF.

This clonotype has a handful of counts. The V and J genes are TRBV5-5 and TRBJ2-3; no clear D. This CDR3 spans 15 amino acids. V was shortened by 4 bases and J by 8 bases, with 20 bases between the two germline ends. CDR1 is SGHKS and CDR2 is YYEKEE in the germline V gene (reference sequence). The CDR3 loop is CASSPTPERLGTQYF. The DNA for the CDR3 is TGTGCCAGCAGCCCCACTCCCGAACGGTTGGGTACGCAGTATTTT.

The V call is TRBV4-2, the J call TRBJ2-1; 7 nucleotides match TRBD2. Germline assignment: CDR1 LGHNA and CDR2 YNFKEQ. With V trimmed by 7 bases and J by 7 bases, 16 bases remained unmatched. The CDR3 consists of 16 residues. The CDR3 sequence: CASNYVGLEGGNEQFF. The CDR3 DNA is TGTGCCAGCAATTACGTCGGACTAGAGGGAGGTAATGAGCAGTTCTTC.